This T cell receptor beta chain was captured by sequencing in a study of T cell responses to AZD1222 COVID-19 vaccine. Generated by immunoSEQ multiplex PCR, the TCRdb table keeps only in-frame clones and is missing some. The sample yields approximately 90,000 clones, approximately 83% seen once. The CDR3 is 14 residues long. V dropped 6 bases and J dropped 5; count of bases not matched to a gene: 3. Looked up from germline, CDR1 is ENHRY and CDR2 is SYGVKD. This sequence joins TRBV10-3 and TRBJ2-2; 10 positions agree with TRBD1. The receptor was isolated from an adult in good health. This specimen was peripheral blood, taken on day 0 of AZD1222 vaccination. CDR3 coding DNA: TGTGCCATCAGACCGGGACAGGGGACCGGGGAGCTGTTTTTT. It encodes CAIRPGQGTGELFF.